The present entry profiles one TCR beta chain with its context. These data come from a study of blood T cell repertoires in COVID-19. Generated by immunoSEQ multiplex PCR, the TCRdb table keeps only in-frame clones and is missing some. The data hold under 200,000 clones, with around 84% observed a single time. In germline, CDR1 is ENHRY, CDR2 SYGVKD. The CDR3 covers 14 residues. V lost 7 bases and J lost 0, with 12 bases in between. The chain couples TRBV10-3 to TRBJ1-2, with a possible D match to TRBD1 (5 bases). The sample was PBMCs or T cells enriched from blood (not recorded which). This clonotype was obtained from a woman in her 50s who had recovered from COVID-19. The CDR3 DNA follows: TGTGCCATCACCTCTACAGGATCTAACTATGGCTACACCTTC. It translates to CAITSTGSNYGYTF.